The sequence of this T cell receptor (beta chain) was determined in a study of blood T cell repertoires in COVID-19. Study at large: Whether acute or convalescent, the COVID-19 samples came from the United States, Italy and Spain.

Authors' methods: Using reference gene primer amplification, nucleated cell counts were estimated. Data came from immunoSEQ multiplex PCR; TCRdb stores just in-frame clones and leaves some out. That table supplies the V and J calls and clone size; D and trimming were determined from the DNA. The sample gives 410,000 or so clones, 86% of which show up once; under 1.5% is in the top ten. The CDR3 consists of 14 residues. The ends were cut back, 6 bases at V and 0 bases at J, with 12 bases in the middle. CDR1 and CDR2 (germline): WSHSY, SAAADI. What was sequenced was peripheral blood. The source of this sequence is a young woman with active or convalescent COVID-19. The chain carries TRBV10-2 and TRBJ2-7; D is unclear. This CDR3 reads CASRAAQFSYEQYF. For the CDR3, the DNA is TGCGCCAGCAGAGCAGCGCAATTCTCCTACGAGCAGTACTTC.